The rows below give T cell receptor beta chains drawn from one sample of a study of human T cells and chemical hapten exposure. TCRdb redid the calling of the RACE reads with MiXCR, one entry per CDR3 protein. This sample has around 85,000 distinct CDR3 sequences, with 10% to 15% found just once. This sample comprised whole blood, obtained in connection with sensitization to the hapten diphenylcyclopropenone (DPC). The origin of the receptors is a woman aged 45-59 years with alopecia areata. Some clones in this sample may be carry-over from other donors' samples. Both conserved end residues are part of each CDR3. A D gene is named only where the DNA matches it firmly. Only part of the rows carry a size: once, few, many, or a class if the clone is expanded.

clone_size | j_call | v_call | d_call | cdr3_aa | cdr3_nt
few | TRBJ1-1 | TRBV9 | - | CASSVERAGEAFF | TGTGCCAGCAGCGTAGAAAGGGCAGGGGAAGCTTTCTTT
- | TRBJ2-7 | TRBV5-1 | TRBD1 | CASSPGTVSDEQYF | TGCGCCAGCAGCCCAGGGACAGTCTCGGACGAGCAGTACTTC
- | TRBJ2-2 | TRBV19 | - | CASTFDLRDGELFF | TGTGCCAGTACTTTTGACCTCAGAGACGGGGAGCTGTTTTTT
- | TRBJ2-1 | TRBV6-1 | TRBD2 | CASSVSGRDNEQFF | TGTGCCAGCAGTGTAAGCGGGAGGGACAATGAGCAGTTCTTC
few | TRBJ1-1 | TRBV11-2 | - | CASSVTASAFF | TGTGCCAGCAGCGTGACGGCCTCAGCTTTCTTT
- | TRBJ2-1 | TRBV20-1 | TRBD2 | CSARGWLAVNEQFF | TGCAGTGCTAGAGGGTGGCTAGCGGTAAATGAGCAGTTCTTC
- | TRBJ1-3 | TRBV7-6 | - | CASSLATGATGNTIYF | TGTGCCAGCAGCTTAGCCACGGGGGCGACTGGAAACACCATATATTTT
many | TRBJ1-5 | TRBV20-1 | - | CSARRSAGSNQPQHF | TGCAGTGCTAGAAGATCGGCAGGGAGCAATCAGCCCCAGCATTTT
- | TRBJ2-3 | TRBV18 | - | CASSQAVDTQYF | TGTGCCAGCTCGCAAGCGGTAGATACGCAGTATTTT
- | TRBJ2-2 | TRBV9 | TRBD1 | CASSVGQGARVAGELFF | TGTGCCAGCAGCGTAGGACAGGGGGCGCGTGTCGCCGGGGAGCTGTTTTTT
- | TRBJ2-5 | TRBV5-6 | - | CASSWGVAQETQYF | TGTGCCAGCAGCTGGGGGGTAGCACAAGAGACCCAGTACTTC
- | TRBJ2-7 | TRBV5-6 | - | CASSLFGTSLSYEQYF | TGTGCCAGCAGCTTGTTCGGGACTTCATTGTCCTACGAGCAGTACTTC
few | TRBJ1-2 | TRBV7-3 | TRBD1 | CASSPGTGWHGYTF | TGTGCCAGCAGCCCCGGGACAGGGTGGCATGGCTACACCTTC
many | TRBJ2-7 | TRBV20-1 | - | CSAREWGHSSSYEQYF | TGCAGTGCTAGAGAGTGGGGACACTCGAGCTCCTACGAGCAGTACTTC
- | TRBJ2-5 | TRBV6-2/TRBV6-3 | TRBD2 | CASSTRSGRAQETQYF | TGTGCCAGCAGTACACGGAGCGGGAGGGCCCAAGAGACCCAGTACTTC
- | TRBJ2-1 | TRBV5-1 | TRBD2 | CASSFFSGRGGNEQFF | TGCGCCAGCAGTTTTTTCAGCGGGAGAGGTGGAAATGAGCAGTTCTTC
many | TRBJ2-7 | TRBV13 | - | CASSLTTKPYEQYF | TGTGCCAGCAGCCTAACGACCAAACCATACGAGCAGTACTTC
few | TRBJ1-2 | TRBV28 | TRBD1 | CASSWTGNYGYTF | TGTGCCAGCAGTTGGACAGGGAACTATGGCTACACCTTC
few | TRBJ2-7 | TRBV15 | TRBD2 | CATSRAGTSGAPREQYF | TGTGCCACCAGCAGGGCCGGGACTAGCGGGGCCCCGCGCGAGCAGTACTTC
- | TRBJ1-2 | TRBV29-1 | - | CSVIQSSGYTF | TGCAGCGTGATACAGTCTTCGGGCTACACCTTC
many | TRBJ1-1 | TRBV20-1 | - | CSARFGLGTEAFF | TGCAGTGCTAGATTTGGGTTAGGCACTGAAGCTTTCTTT
few | TRBJ2-4 | TRBV11-2 | - | CASSLRARAKNIQYF | TGTGCCAGCAGCTTGAGGGCGCGAGCCAAAAACATTCAGTACTTC
- | TRBJ2-4 | TRBV29-1 | TRBD1 | CSVVIGQGGIQYF | TGCAGCGTTGTTATAGGACAGGGAGGCATTCAGTACTTC
many | TRBJ1-1 | TRBV18 | - | CASSQVPTMNTEAFF | TGTGCCAGCTCACAGGTGCCGACTATGAACACTGAAGCTTTCTTT
- | TRBJ2-7 | TRBV3-1 | TRBD1 | CASSLPGQGAGEQYF | TGTGCCAGCAGCCTCCCAGGACAGGGGGCAGGGGAGCAGTACTTC
few | TRBJ2-7 | TRBV20-1 | TRBD2 | CSARERGLADPLSSYEQYF | TGCAGTGCTAGAGAGAGGGGACTAGCGGACCCATTAAGCTCCTACGAGCAGTACTTC
- | TRBJ2-1 | TRBV24-1 | - | CATSDRTVSSYNEQFF | TGTGCCACCAGTGATCGGACGGTCAGCTCCTACAATGAGCAGTTCTTC
many | TRBJ2-7 | TRBV29-1 | - | CSVAGAGYEQYF | TGCAGCGTTGCCGGGGCAGGTTACGAGCAGTACTTC
once | TRBJ1-1 | TRBV20-1 | TRBD1 | CSANRGVRVDTEAFF | TGCAGTGCTAACAGGGGAGTCCGGGTTGACACTGAAGCTTTCTTT
many | TRBJ1-5 | TRBV7-9 | - | CASSSTSEVRQPQHF | TGTGCCAGCAGCTCTACCTCAGAGGTACGGCAGCCCCAGCATTTT
- | TRBJ2-3 | TRBV5-1 | - | CASKLTGRTQYF | TGCGCCAGCAAATTGACAGGTCGGACGCAGTATTTT
many | TRBJ1-1 | TRBV19 | - | CASSHSSGEAFF | TGTGCCAGTTCCCATAGCTCTGGTGAAGCTTTCTTT
many | TRBJ2-2 | TRBV10-2 | - | CASRRGRLGTGELFF | TGCGCCAGCAGGCGGGGGCGGTTGGGCACCGGGGAGCTGTTTTTT
- | TRBJ2-7 | TRBV5-1 | - | CASSFERSTGIYEQYF | TGCGCCAGCAGCTTTGAAAGGAGTACAGGGATCTACGAGCAGTACTTC
few | TRBJ2-1 | TRBV4-1 | TRBD2 | CASSQVGSGNQKDEQFF | TGCGCCAGCAGCCAAGTGGGCAGCGGGAATCAGAAGGATGAGCAGTTCTTC
few | TRBJ1-1 | TRBV5-1 | - | CASSLGQGMNTEAFF | TGCGCCAGCAGCTTGGGGCAGGGGATGAACACTGAAGCTTTCTTT
few | TRBJ1-1 | TRBV20-1 | - | CSAAPGSTEAFF | TGCAGTGCCGCCCCAGGGAGCACTGAAGCTTTCTTT
- | TRBJ2-7 | TRBV5-5 | TRBD1 | CASSNRDRDYNEQYF | TGTGCCAGCAGCAATCGGGACAGGGATTACAACGAGCAGTACTTC